Detailed here is one T cell receptor beta chain. The sample originates from a study of shared clonotypes between healthy human individuals. This CDR3 has 15 amino acids. The ends were cut back, 0 bases at V and 4 bases at J, with 10 bases in the middle. Germline loops: CDR1 SGDLS, CDR2 YYNGEE. Measured with immunoSEQ multiplex PCR; TCRdb has only the in-frame clones, and not every one. The top ten clones hold roughly 2% of a sample with about 680,000 clones, 73% of them seen once. This TCR derives from a woman aged 25 to 39 in good health. The chain links TRBV9 to TRBJ2-2; a possible D gene is TRBD1 (6 bases). The sample comprised memory CD4+ T cells sorted from blood. The subset here: CD45RA-negative fraction. CDR3 protein: CASSVESGATGELFF. Written as DNA, the CDR3 is TGTGCCAGCAGCGTAGAATCAGGGGCCACCGGGGAGCTGTTTTTT.